The present T cell receptor (beta chain) was sequenced within a study of blood T cell repertoires in COVID-19. Looking at the study overall: The study drew acute and convalescent COVID-19 samples from the United States, Italy and Spain. Sources were T cells, B-cell-depleted T cells, or PBMCs; the material itself was cDNA or gDNA.

The sample holds one count of this clone. Original handling: Cell counts per sample came from amplifying reference gene primers. TCRdb's copy holds only in-frame clones and misses some; the assay was immunoSEQ multiplex PCR. V and J calls and clone size are as listed in that table; D and trimming were resolved from the DNA. The top ten clones hold 1.5% to 2% of a sample with 110,000 to 150,000 clones, approximately 91% of them seen once. This CDR3 spans 15 amino acids. V shed 0 bases and J 5 bases; nucleotides not matched to a gene: 0. CDR1 is MNHNY, CDR2 SVGAGI, per germline (reference sequence). The specimen sequenced was peripheral blood. The chain is built from TRBV6-6 and TRBJ2-1, with TRBD1 matching 11 bases. The TCR sequence derives from a man in his 70s with acute or convalescent COVID-19. This CDR3 is CASSYSGQGDNEQFF. The CDR3 bases are TGTGCCAGCAGTTACTCGGGACAGGGGGACAATGAGCAGTTCTTC.